The rows below give T cell receptor beta chains drawn from one sample of a study of chemoradiotherapy in HPV16-positive cancers. Profiled with immunoSEQ multiplex PCR; TCRdb holds only in-frame clones, not every one. The table includes fewer than 11,000 clones, around four fifths detected once. Sequenced material: tumor tissue, taken from a patient who underwent chemoradiotherapy. These receptors all come from a human donor with HPV-associated anogenital cancer. CDR3s include the opening cysteine and the closing phenylalanine or tryptophan. A D gene is named only where the DNA matches it firmly. Clone size appears in some rows only: once, few, many, or a class for an expanded clone.

TRBJ1-1 - - TRBV2 CASIENTEAFF TGTGCCAGCATAGAGAACACTGAAGCTTTCTTT
TRBJ2-1 TRBD2 - TRBV15 CATSISGVDYNEQFF TGTGCCACCAGCATTAGCGGGGTGGATTACAATGAGCAGTTCTTC
TRBJ1-5 - - TRBV13 CASSLGGGNQPQHF TGTGCCAGCAGCTTAGGCGGGGGCAATCAGCCCCAGCATTTT
TRBJ1-2 - - TRBV6-6 CASSYSGVGESGYTF TGTGCCAGCAGTTACTCGGGGGTCGGGGAAAGTGGCTACACCTTC
TRBJ1-1 - once TRBV18 CASSPLWGRDTEAFF TGTGCCAGCTCACCACTATGGGGGCGGGACACTGAAGCTTTCTTT
TRBJ2-7 - - TRBV9 CASSPPWGEQYF TGTGCCAGCAGCCCCCCCTGGGGTGAGCAGTACTTC
TRBJ1-1 - - TRBV6-5 CASRVTSSTEAFF TGTGCCAGCAGAGTGACAAGTTCCACTGAAGCTTTCTTT
TRBJ1-2 TRBD1 - TRBV7-2 CASSERTGRGYTF TGTGCCAGCAGCGAGCGGACAGGACGCGGCTACACCTTC
TRBJ1-4 - - TRBV7-6 CASSPFAEGINEKLFF TGTGCCAGCAGCCCCTTCGCGGAGGGGATTAATGAAAAACTGTTTTTT
TRBJ2-3 - - TRBV7-9 CASSYFIGWRDTQYF TGTGCCAGCAGCTACTTTATTGGTTGGCGAGATACGCAGTATTTT